The 14 T cell receptor beta chains given below trace back to one sample, sequenced in a study of OX40 agonist ivuxolimab in advanced cancers. TCRdb's copy holds only in-frame clones and misses some; the assay was immunoSEQ multiplex PCR. The data contain some 9,500 clones, roughly 90% of them singletons. The sequenced sample was CD4+ or CD8+ T cells sorted from blood, obtained in a trial of the OX40 agonist ivuxolimab. The receptors shown here come from an adult with an advanced solid tumor such as melanoma, head and neck, liver or kidney cancer.

CDR3 coding DNA: TGTGCCAGCAGACCCGACAGTTCCTACGAGCAGTACTTC. This encodes CASRPDSSYEQYF. This chain joins TRBV28 and TRBJ2-7, with D perhaps matching TRBD1 (5 bases). V was cut by 6 bases and J by 1 base, with 10 bases left in between. The germline gives CDR1 MDHEN, CDR2 SYDVKM. This CDR3 has 13 residues.

This clone appeared once. The chain links TRBV19 to TRBJ2-7, with 7 bases fitting TRBD1. V shed 5 bases and J 3 bases; nucleotides not matched to a gene: 7. CDR1 and CDR2 from the germline V gene are LNHDA and SQIVND (reference sequence). There are 14 residues in the CDR3. This CDR3 reads CASSPWDSRYEQYF. CDR3 nucleotide sequence: TGTGCCAGTAGTCCCTGGGACAGCCGCTACGAGCAGTACTTC.

This clone was observed once. The chain combines TRBV18 with TRBJ1-4; 9 bases are shared with TRBD1. Losses at the gene ends were 2 bases for V and 6 bases for J; bases not matched to a gene: 7. CDR3 size: 16 residues. Germline V gene data show CDR1 as KGHSH and CDR2 as LQKENI. The CDR3 is CASSPGPGQGYEKLFF. As DNA, the CDR3 is TGTGCCAGCTCACCAGGACCGGGACAGGGATATGAAAAACTGTTTTTT.

This sequence joins TRBV5-1 and TRBJ1-5; unclear D gene. Germline V gene lookup returns CDR1 SGHRS and CDR2 YFSETQ. The V end lost 3 bases, the J end lost 2 bases, and 18 bases lay between the germline ends. The CDR3 has 17 residues. CDR3: CASSSSPLGIGNQPQHF. The DNA for the CDR3 is TGCGCCAGCAGCTCCTCCCCCCTGGGGATCGGCAATCAGCCCCAGCATTTT.

V is TRBV27 and J is TRBJ2-1; weak D call: TRBD2 (6 bases). The CDR3 loop spans 12 amino acids. CDR1 MNHEY and CDR2 SMNVEV come from the germline V gene (reference sequence). Trimming stripped 6 bases from V and 9 bases from J, with 12 bases between. The CDR3 region is CASRTRVAEQFF. The CDR3 DNA reads as TGTGCCAGCAGGACTAGGGTCGCTGAGCAGTTCTTC.

This clone was counted a single time. The chain carries TRBV18 and TRBJ2-2, with 9 positions matching TRBD2. Germline V gene data show CDR1 as KGHSH and CDR2 as LQKENI. The junction had 8 bases not matched to a gene; V was cut back by 5 bases and J by 4 bases. CDR3 size: 16 residues. As DNA, the CDR3 is TGTGCCAGCTCAACAGCGACTAGCGGACCCACCGGGGAGCTGTTTTTT. This sequence encodes CASSTATSGPTGELFF.

CDR3: CASSLGGTTDTQYF. Here the CDR3 DNA reads TGCGCCAGCAGCTTGGGTGGGACTACAGATACGCAGTATTTT. This rearrangement joins TRBV5-1 to TRBJ2-3, with D possibly matching TRBD2 (6 bases). The V end lost 0 bases, the J end lost 3 bases, and 8 bases lay between the germline ends. This CDR3 spans 14 amino acids. Looked up from germline, CDR1 is SGHRS and CDR2 is YFSETQ.

The chain couples TRBV23-1 to TRBJ2-1; D remains ambiguous. TRBV23-1 is an ORF for which the function is uncertain. The CDR3 has 16 amino acids. V was cut by 2 bases and J by 4 bases, with 15 bases left in between. CDR3 sequence reads: CASSQPPELLYNEQFF. CDR3 nucleotides: TGCGCCAGCAGTCAACCCCCAGAACTTCTTTACAATGAGCAGTTCTTC.

The chain joins TRBV5-4 to TRBJ2-7, with 14 nucleotides matching TRBD2. Germline V gene sequence: CDR1 SGHNT, CDR2 YYREEE (reference sequence). CDR3 size: 16 residues. Losses at the gene ends were 0 bases for V and 7 bases for J; bases not matched to a gene: 6. The CDR3 is CASSLGGTSGRREQYF. The CDR3 DNA reads TGTGCCAGCAGCTTGGGCGGGACTAGCGGGAGAAGAGAGCAGTACTTC.

The CDR3 DNA reads as TGTGCCAGCAGCTTTCAGGGGTATGGCTACACCTTC. This encodes CASSFQGYGYTF. V gene TRBV7-8 combines with J gene TRBJ1-2; the D gene is possibly TRBD1 (6 bases). The ends were cut back, 3 bases at V and 5 bases at J, with 7 bases in the middle. The CDR3 is made up of 12 amino acids. Germline V gene sequence: CDR1 SGHVS, CDR2 FQNEAQ.

This rearrangement joins TRBV9 to TRBJ1-1; D is perhaps TRBD1 (5 bases). The CDR3 has 16 residues. CDR1 and CDR2 from the germline V gene are SGDLS and YYNGEE. V was trimmed by 0 bases and J by 1 base, leaving 13 bases between them. Here the CDR3 reads CASSVGGARGNTEAFF. In DNA, the CDR3 is TGTGCCAGCAGCGTAGGAGGGGCGCGGGGGAACACTGAAGCTTTCTTT.

The chain has TRBV19 and TRBJ1-2, with D maybe TRBD1 (6 bases). Per the germline V gene, CDR1 is LNHDA and CDR2 is SQIVND (reference sequence). This CDR3 contains 14 residues. Trimming took 5 bases from V and 4 from J, leaving 14 bases between them. CDR3 in DNA: TGTGCCAGTAGTGACGACAGGCTTATCTATGGCTACACCTTC. It yields the protein CASSDDRLIYGYTF. Based on the CDR3 plus reference TRBV19 and TRBJ1-2, the full variable domain is DGGITQSPKYLFRKEGQNVTLSCEQNLNHDAMYWYRQDPGQGLRLIYYSQIVNDFQKGDIAEGYSVSREKKESFPLTVTSAQKNPTAFYLCASSDDRLIYGYTFGSGTRLTVV.

V is TRBV23-1 and J is TRBJ2-7, with TRBD1 matching over 7 bases. TRBV23-1 is identified as an open reading frame with a role that is uncertain. This CDR3 is 16 amino acids long. The trim removed 3 bases at V and 3 bases at J, leaving 11 bases unmatched. CDR3 protein: CASSHPRQGRVYEQYF. In nucleotides, the CDR3 is TGCGCCAGCAGTCACCCCAGACAGGGTAGAGTCTACGAGCAGTACTTC.

This sequence joins TRBV18 and TRBJ2-1, with a possible D match to TRBD2 (6 bases). CDR3 length equals 15 residues. Per the germline V gene, CDR1 is KGHSH and CDR2 is LQKENI. With 4 bases removed from V and 2 bases from J, the gap between germline ends came to 12 bases. Written as DNA, the CDR3 is TGTGCCAGCTCACTCCACGGGGGAGCCTACAATGAGCAGTTCTTC. The encoded protein is CASSLHGGAYNEQFF.